The entry below describes one T cell receptor beta chain. The junction had 8 bases not matched to a gene; V was cut back by 6 bases and J by 10 bases. Germline V gene lookup returns CDR1 ENHRY and CDR2 SYGVKD. The CDR3 length is 14 residues. The record originates from a study of blood T cell repertoires in COVID-19. Study information: Whether acute or convalescent, the COVID-19 samples came from the United States, Italy and Spain. Sample material is recorded as cDNA or gDNA derived from T cells, B-cell-depleted T cells, or PBMCs.

Original handling: Estimates of nucleated cell counts were drawn from the amplification of reference gene primers. Generated by immunoSEQ multiplex PCR, the TCRdb table keeps only in-frame clones and is missing some. The DNA was the basis for D and trimming; V, J and clone size are from that table. The sample consists of tens of thousands of clones, more than 75% of them appearing once. The chain employs TRBV10-3 and TRBJ2-1, with 11 bases fitting TRBD2. Source material: peripheral blood. The TCR comes from a man in his fifties with active COVID-19. As DNA, the CDR3 is TGTGCCATCAGCTTAGCGGGAGGGCCGGGCGAGCAGTTCTTC. As protein: CAISLAGGPGEQFF.